A selection of T cell receptor beta chains follows, all from one sample in a study of blood T cell repertoires in COVID-19. Generated by immunoSEQ multiplex PCR, the TCRdb table keeps only in-frame clones and is missing some. The table has a few hundred thousand clones, over 85% seen once; the top ten hold about 1.7%. Sequencing was performed on PBMCs or T cells enriched from blood (not recorded which). The receptors derive from a young woman who had recovered from COVID-19. The CDR3 runs from the conserved cysteine through the conserved F or W. Fields, in order: CDR3 protein, CDR3 DNA, J gene, V gene, D gene. D genes are given only for firm matches.

CASSLVLGGSSYEQYF TGTGCCAGCAGCTTGGTGTTGGGGGGAAGCTCCTACGAGCAGTACTTC TRBJ2-7 TRBV5-5 NA
CASSSLVGAGQPQHF TGTGCCAGCAGCTCTCTGGTGGGGGCAGGTCAGCCCCAGCATTTT TRBJ1-5 TRBV7-8 NA
CSVERGHDYEQYF TGCAGCGTTGAACGCGGGCACGACTACGAGCAGTACTTC TRBJ2-7 TRBV29-1 NA
CASSFTSQQFF TGTGCCAGCAGTTTCACTAGCCAGCAGTTCTTC TRBJ2-1 TRBV28 NA
CAWSDLPGREAFF TGTGCCTGGAGTGATTTGCCAGGCCGGGAAGCTTTCTTT TRBJ1-1 TRBV30 NA
CASSQRGVAGVQSSYNEQFF TGCGCCAGCAGCCAAAGGGGGGTAGCGGGAGTCCAGAGCTCCTACAATGAGCAGTTCTTC TRBJ2-1 TRBV5-1 TRBD2
CATSDFVAGNAETQYF TGTGCCACCAGTGATTTTGTTGCGGGTAATGCAGAGACCCAGTACTTC TRBJ2-5 TRBV24-1 NA
CASSLAPQGAKNSGNTIYF TGCGCCAGCAGCTTGGCGCCACAGGGGGCGAAAAACTCTGGAAACACCATATATTTT TRBJ1-3 TRBV5-1 TRBD1
CASSQDPGTGIYGYTF TGCGCCAGCAGCCAAGACCCCGGGACAGGGATCTATGGCTACACCTTC TRBJ1-2 TRBV4-1 TRBD1
CASSPTREETQYF TGTGCCAGCTCACCAACGAGAGAAGAGACCCAGTACTTC TRBJ2-5 TRBV18 NA
CASSLALGGNTIYF TGTGCCAGCAGCTTAGCGCTCGGGGGAAACACCATATATTTT TRBJ1-3 TRBV7-2 NA
CASSHGAGRDEQYF TGTGCCAGCAGTCATGGGGCCGGCAGGGACGAGCAGTACTTC TRBJ2-7 TRBV4-2 NA
CASSSKESTYGYTF TGTGCCAGCAGCTCCAAGGAGAGCACCTATGGCTACACCTTC TRBJ1-2 TRBV7-9 NA